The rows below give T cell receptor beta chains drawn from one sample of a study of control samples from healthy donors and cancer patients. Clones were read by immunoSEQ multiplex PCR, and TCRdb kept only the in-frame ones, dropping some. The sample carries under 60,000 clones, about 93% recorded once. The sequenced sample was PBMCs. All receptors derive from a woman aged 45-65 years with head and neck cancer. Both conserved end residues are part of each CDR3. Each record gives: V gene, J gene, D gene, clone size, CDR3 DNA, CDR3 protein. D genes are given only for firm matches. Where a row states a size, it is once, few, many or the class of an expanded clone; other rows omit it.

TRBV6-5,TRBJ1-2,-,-,TGTGCCAGCAGTTCACACAGGGATGGCTACACCTTC,CASSSHRDGYTF
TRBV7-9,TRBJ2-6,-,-,TGTGCCAGCAGCTTAGTCCAGTCCTCTGGGGCCAACGTCCTGACTTTC,CASSLVQSSGANVLTF
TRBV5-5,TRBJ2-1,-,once,TGTGCCAGCAGCTCGGACGGGACATTCTACAATGAGCAGTTCTTC,CASSSDGTFYNEQFF
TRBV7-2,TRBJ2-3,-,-,TGTGCCAGCAGCTGGGGGACCACCGAAGACCCGCAGTATTTT,CASSWGTTEDPQYF
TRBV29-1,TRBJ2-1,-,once,TGCAGCGTTGACAGGGTCACCTACAATGAGCAGTTCTTC,CSVDRVTYNEQFF
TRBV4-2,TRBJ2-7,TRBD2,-,TGTGCCAGCAGCGCGGGACTAGAGTTCTACGAGCAGTACTTC,CASSAGLEFYEQYF
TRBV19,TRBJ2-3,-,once,TGTGCCAGTAGTATACAGGGTAGCTCAGATACGCAGTATTTT,CASSIQGSSDTQYF
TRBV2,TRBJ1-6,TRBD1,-,TGTGCCAGCAGGCCCACAGGGGACCCTTATTCACCCCTCCACTTT,CASRPTGDPYSPLHF
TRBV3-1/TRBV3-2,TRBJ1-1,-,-,TGTGCCAGCAGCCATGCCGAGACAGGATTTAACACTGAAGCTTTCTTT,CASSHAETGFNTEAFF
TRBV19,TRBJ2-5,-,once,TGTGCCAGTAGTAGTTCCGGGACACAGAGGGAGACCCAGTACTTC,CASSSSGTQRETQYF
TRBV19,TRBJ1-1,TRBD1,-,TGTGCCACCAAGCCCCCTGACAGGGCAGTGACTGAAGCTTTCTTT,CATKPPDRAVTEAFF
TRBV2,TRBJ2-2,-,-,TGTGCCAGCAGTCCCCCCTCCCAACTGAACACCGGGGAGCTGTTTTTT,CASSPPSQLNTGELFF
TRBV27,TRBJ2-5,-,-,TGTGCCAGCAGGGGGCGGTCTCAAGAGACCCAGTACTTC,CASRGRSQETQYF
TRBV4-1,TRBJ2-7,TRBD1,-,TGCGCCAGCAGCCCTTCCAGGGGGTACGAGCAGTACTTC,CASSPSRGYEQYF
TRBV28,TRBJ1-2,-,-,TGTGCCAGCAGTTTAGGGGGTGGGCCCTATGGCTACACCTTC,CASSLGGGPYGYTF
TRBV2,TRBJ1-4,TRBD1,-,TGTGCCAGCAGTAGGACAGGGAGAAGGGAAAAACTGTTTTTT,CASSRTGRREKLFF
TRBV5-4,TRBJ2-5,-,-,TGTGCCAGCAGTTTTAAAGAGACCCAGTACTTC,CASSFKETQYF
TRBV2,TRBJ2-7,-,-,TGTGCCAGCAGTGTTGGGACCGTTACCTACGAGCAGTACTTC,CASSVGTVTYEQYF
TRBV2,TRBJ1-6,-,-,TGTGCCAGCACTTACGCGGTTGGATCACCCCTCCACTTT,CASTYAVGSPLHF
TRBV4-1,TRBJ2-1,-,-,TGCGCCAGCAGCCAAGAAAGGTACTTCTACAATGAGCAGTTCTTC,CASSQERYFYNEQFF
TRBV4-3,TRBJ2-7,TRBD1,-,TGCGCCAGCAGCCATAGGACAGGGGGCTCCTACGAGCAGTACTTC,CASSHRTGGSYEQYF
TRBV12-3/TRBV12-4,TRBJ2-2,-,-,TGTGCCAGCAAATACAGGATGACCGGGGAGCTGTTTTTT,CASKYRMTGELFF
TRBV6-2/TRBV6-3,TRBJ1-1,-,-,TGTGCCAGCAGTTATCACGGACGAGGGACTGAAGCTTTCTTT,CASSYHGRGTEAFF
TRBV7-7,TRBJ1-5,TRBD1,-,TGTGCCAGCAGCTTGACCCTGGACAGGACAAAGCATTTT,CASSLTLDRTKHF
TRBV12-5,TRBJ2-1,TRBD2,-,TGTGCTAGTGGTTCCTTGAGCGGGGGGTACTCCTACAATGAGCAGTTCTTC,CASGSLSGGYSYNEQFF
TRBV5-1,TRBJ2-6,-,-,TGCGCCAGCAGCTTGGATGGTTCAGTCCCCGGGGCCAACGTCCTGACTTTC,CASSLDGSVPGANVLTF
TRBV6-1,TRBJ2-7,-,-,TGTGCCAGCAGCGAAGGGACTTTTGACAGGGTGCCCTACGAGCAGTACTTC,CASSEGTFDRVPYEQYF
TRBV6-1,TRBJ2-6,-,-,TGTGCCAGCAGTGTCGTTCGGACAGTCTCTGGGGCCAACGTCCTGACTTTC,CASSVVRTVSGANVLTF
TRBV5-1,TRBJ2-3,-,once,TGCGCCAGCGGGGCAAGCACAGATACGCAGTATTTT,CASGASTDTQYF
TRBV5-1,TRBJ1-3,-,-,TGCGCCAGCAGCTCGCTGGCCACTGGAAACACCATATATTTT,CASSSLATGNTIYF
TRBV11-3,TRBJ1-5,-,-,TGTGCCAGCAGCTTAGTGGAGGGAGCAAGGAATCAGCCCCAGCATTTT,CASSLVEGARNQPQHF
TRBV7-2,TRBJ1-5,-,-,TGTGCCAGCAGCTTAGACCTGCGGCAGCCCCAGCATTTT,CASSLDLRQPQHF
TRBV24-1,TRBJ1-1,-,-,TGTGCCACCAGTGATTTGAAGGGGGGCGCTTTCTTT,CATSDLKGGAFF
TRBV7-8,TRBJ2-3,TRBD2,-,TGTGCCAGCAGCTTGGGACTAGCGGGGGGGCTGGGCACAGATACGCAGTATTTT,CASSLGLAGGLGTDTQYF
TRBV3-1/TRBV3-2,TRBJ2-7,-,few,TGTGCCAGCAGCTACCGGCTGGGCGTCTCCTACGAGCAGTACTTC,CASSYRLGVSYEQYF
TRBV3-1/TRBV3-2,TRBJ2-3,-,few,TGTGCCAGCAGCCAAGAGGTAGCGAGCACAGATACGCAGTATTTT,CASSQEVASTDTQYF